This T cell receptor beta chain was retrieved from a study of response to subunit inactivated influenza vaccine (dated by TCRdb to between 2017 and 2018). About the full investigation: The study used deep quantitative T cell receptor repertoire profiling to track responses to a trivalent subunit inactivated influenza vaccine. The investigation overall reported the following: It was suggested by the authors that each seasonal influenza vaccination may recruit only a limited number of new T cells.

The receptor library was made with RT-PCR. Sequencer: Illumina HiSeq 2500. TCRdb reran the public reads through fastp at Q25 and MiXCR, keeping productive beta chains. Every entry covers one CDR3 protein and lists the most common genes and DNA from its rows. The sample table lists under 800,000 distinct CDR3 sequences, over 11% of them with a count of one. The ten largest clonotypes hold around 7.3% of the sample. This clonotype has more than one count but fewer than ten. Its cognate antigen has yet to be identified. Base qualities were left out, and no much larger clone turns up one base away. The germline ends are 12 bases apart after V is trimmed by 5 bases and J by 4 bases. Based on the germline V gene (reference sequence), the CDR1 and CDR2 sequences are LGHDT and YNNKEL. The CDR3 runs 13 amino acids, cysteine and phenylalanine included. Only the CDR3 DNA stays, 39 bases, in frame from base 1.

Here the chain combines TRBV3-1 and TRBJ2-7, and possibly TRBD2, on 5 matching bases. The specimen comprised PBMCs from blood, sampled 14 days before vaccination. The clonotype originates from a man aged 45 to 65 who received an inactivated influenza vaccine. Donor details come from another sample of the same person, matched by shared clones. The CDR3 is CASSFTLDYEQYF. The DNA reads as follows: TGTGCCAGCAGCTTCACACTAGATTACGAGCAGTACTTC.